This entry is about one TCR beta chain. Its cognate antigen is unknown. This specimen comes from a study of shared clonotypes between healthy human individuals. Study background: A few men and a couple of women, aged 18 to 49, were donors. Study-wide points: The study found lower generation probabilities in non-shared clonotypes than in those shared by all four donors.

Study processing details: Junction-only immunoSEQ sequences carried no quality scores, so filtering differed. Using immunoSEQ multiplex PCR, the repertoire was profiled, and TCRdb retains in-frame clones only, with some absent. V and J calls and clone size are as listed in that table; D and trimming were resolved from the DNA. The sample shows 2,100,000 or so clones, nearly 97% of them seen only once. Germline loops: CDR1 SGHDT, CDR2 YYEEEE. CDR3 size: 13 residues. V lost 0 bases to trimming and J lost 13 bases; unmatched junction nucleotides: 4. The source is a man between 18 and 29 years old in good health. The V gene is TRBV5-6, the J gene TRBJ2-1; 10 bases are shared with TRBD1. Sequenced material: naive CD4+ T cells sorted from blood. As to subset: CD45RA+ positively selected. This CDR3 is CASSLGGQGVQFF. The CDR3 nucleotides are TGTGCCAGCAGCTTGGGTGGACAGGGGGTTCAGTTCTTC.